This T cell receptor (beta chain) derives from a study of blood T cell repertoires in COVID-19. This table comes from immunoSEQ multiplex PCR, and its TCRdb copy is limited to in-frame clones, with some not included. There are over 120,000 clones in the sample; roughly 89% occur only once, and less than 10% lies in the top ten. Germline CDR1 MDHEN, CDR2 SYDVKM. There are 20 residues in the CDR3. The J segment lost 7 bases and the V segment lost 4 bases, leaving 23 bases of the junction unmatched. The chain uses TRBV28 and TRBJ2-1, with TRBD1 matching over 9 bases. The clonotype comes from a woman aged 45 to 65 with active or convalescent COVID-19. Material: peripheral blood. CDR3 protein: CASSSGTGFFRDHLQNEQFF. For the CDR3, the DNA is TGTGCCAGCAGTTCCGGGACAGGGTTTTTCCGGGACCACCTACAAAATGAGCAGTTCTTC.